This TCR beta chain emerged from a study of blood T cell repertoires in COVID-19 (dated by TCRdb to the early 2020s). The study in broad terms: Samples from collaborators originated in the United States, Italy and Spain and spanned both the acute and convalescent phases of COVID-19. Where available, HLA class I and class II types were taken from metadata supplied by the sample provider and were not determined by assay-based typing. Samples came from the ongoing ImmuneRACE study (first 160 participants) plus 1,254 subjects from 6 global collaborators. Sample metadata almost always included a de-identified subject ID, COVID-19 status, age in years and sex. Subjects who had been exposed to COVID-19, were actively infected with it, or had recovered from it provided the deeply sampled blood TCRbeta repertoires that made up the dataset. The repertoires were released in a freely available public database meant as a resource for research on the immune response to SARS-CoV-2. The material from the prospective study consisted of cDNA or gDNA derived from T cells, B-cell-depleted T cells, or PBMCs. Points the paper makes about the study in general: The amount of clinical and demographic metadata varied by source and participant and was provided uncurated.

A remark on this clone: No antigen is known for it. No base-level quality is on record; no much larger clone is a single base apart.

The germline V gene (reference sequence) gives CDR1 as MNHNY and CDR2 as SVGAGI. The junction shows trimming of 9 bases on V and 5 bases on J, and the gene matches do not reach 15 bases of it. Including cysteine and phenylalanine, the CDR3 has 15 amino acids. The sequence is cut down to CDR3 DNA, 45 bases in frame from base 1. The collaborating institutions used their own protocols to collect whole blood in K2EDTA tubes. Collaborator samples were shipped for TCRbeta analysis as frozen whole blood, isolated PBMCs, or DNA extracted from either sample type. The immunoSEQ Assay, a bias-controlled multiplex PCR, was used to amplify TCRbeta CDR3 regions from genomic DNA. Processing in the source paper ran as follows. The number of nucleated cells in each sample was estimated by amplification of reference gene primers within the assay. To quantify the absolute abundance of each unique TCRbeta CDR3 rearrangement, sequence reads were collapsed and filtered. For each sample, productive Simpson clonality was calculated by taking the square root of Simpson's diversity index across productive rearrangements. The immuneACCESS repertoire file appears here via TCRdb, limited to in-frame rearrangements. These files lack a portion of the clones; in checked studies, under half of the deficit traces to unresolved V genes, and the cause of the others is not known. The DNA gave D and trimming, while V, J and clone size come from that table. The sample contains 150,000 to 200,000 clones, approximately 80% of them found a single time. Of the sample, 8% to 9.5% falls within the top ten clones.

This sequence uses TRBV6-6 and TRBJ1-1, with 7 bases in between that match TRBD1. Material for sequencing was peripheral blood. The clonotype originates from a woman older than 75 with active or convalescent COVID-19. The base sequence is TGTGCCAGTAAACGGGAAGGGGGCGCCGGGACTGAAGCTTTCTTT. Translated, this gives CASKREGGAGTEAFF.